This passage covers 20 T cell receptor beta chains from one sample sequenced in a study of T-cell memory formation after mild COVID-19. Via MiXCR, TCRdb re-called the 5' RACE reads, giving one row per CDR3 protein. The sample gives about 350,000 distinct CDR3 sequences, about an eighth of which show up once; about 20% is in the top ten. The sequencing sample was made of PBMCs or a T cell subset sorted from them (not recorded which). These receptors originate from a man between 18 and 35 years old who had mild COVID-19 (a few samples of this study predate the infection). Cell type and time point are not known.

The chain employs TRBV3-1 and TRBJ2-1; possibly TRBD2 for D (6 bases). Germline V gives CDR1 LGHDT, CDR2 YNNKEL (reference sequence). The V gene lost 1 base and the J gene lost 5 bases, with 12 bases spanning the gap. This CDR3 spans 15 amino acids. This CDR3 is CASSQGGGVHNEQFF. CDR3 DNA sequence: TGTGCCAGCAGCCAAGGGGGCGGGGTCCACAATGAGCAGTTCTTC.

A few counts support this clonotype. V and J are TRBV4-3 and TRBJ2-1; 11 bases agree with TRBD2. V lost 0 bases, J lost 15 bases, and 13 bases stayed unmatched. Germline CDR1 reads LGHNA; CDR2 reads YSLEER. The CDR3 contains 16 residues. The CDR3: CASSQETLAGGISPFF. The DNA for the CDR3 is TGCGCCAGCAGCCAAGAAACCCTAGCGGGGGGCATATCTCCGTTCTTC.

This clonotype was found once. This chain connects TRBV7-3 to TRBJ1-1, with D tentatively TRBD1 (5 bases). Trimming took off 5 bases at V and 4 bases at J, with 14 bases between the two ends. This CDR3 contains 14 residues. CDR1 is SGHTA, CDR2 FQGTGA, per germline. Here the CDR3 reads CASSPIGGGTEAFF. CDR3 DNA: TGTGCCAGCAGCCCGATTGGGGGTGGCACTGAAGCTTTCTTT.

For this clonotype: Germline is not matched at one junction end, which may reflect a read error. CDR3 coding DNA: TGCGCCAGCATCTTGGAGTCAGGGGTGTACTCGCCTGAAGCTTTCTTT. Residues: CASILESGVYSPEAFF. This sequence joins TRBV5-1 and TRBJ1-1, with D possibly TRBD1 on 6 matching bases. Germline CDR1 SGHRS, CDR2 YFSETQ. CDR3 size: 16 residues.

This clonotype was recorded many times. The chain combines TRBV11-2 with TRBJ2-3; 10 bases map to TRBD2. V gave up 6 bases and J gave up 0 bases; unmatched junction bases: 0. Looked up from germline, CDR1 is SGHAT and CDR2 is FQNNGV. The CDR3 spans 14 residues. The CDR3 here is CASRGLASTDTQYF. Written as DNA, the CDR3 is TGTGCCAGCAGGGGACTAGCGAGCACAGATACGCAGTATTTT.

In DNA, the CDR3 is TGTGCCATCAGTGAGTCGAGGCAGCCCAATCAGCCCCAGCATTTT. Translation: CAISESRQPNQPQHF. V gene TRBV10-3 combines with J gene TRBJ1-5; D gene ambiguous. Germline-derived CDR1 and CDR2 are ENHRY and SYGVKD. The V gene lost 0 bases and the J gene lost 3 bases, with 9 bases spanning the gap. The CDR3 loop spans 15 amino acids.

This clonotype is a singleton in its sample. The chain uses TRBV24-1 and TRBJ2-2; possibly TRBD2 for D (7 bases). Germline V gene sequence: CDR1 KGHDR, CDR2 SFDVKD. Trimming removed 3 bases from V and 3 bases from J, with 13 bases in between. CDR3 length: 16 amino acids. DNA of the CDR3: TGTGCCACCAGTGATGCGGGGGCGCAGTACACCGGGGAGCTGTTTTTT. This encodes CATSDAGAQYTGELFF.

This chain connects TRBV2 to TRBJ2-7, with D unresolved. The CDR3 extends over 12 amino acids. The germline CDR1 and CDR2 sequences are SNHLY and FYNNEI. The V end lost 4 bases, the J end lost 3 bases, and 7 bases lay between the germline ends. The DNA of the CDR3 is TGTGCCAGCAGTGGTGGCAGCTACGAGCAGTACGTC. Its translation is CASSGGSYEQYV.

The chain uses TRBV23-1 and TRBJ2-5; TRBD1 is a possible D gene (6 bases). TRBV23-1 is an ORF, with its function uncertain. The CDR3 spans 16 residues. V was trimmed by 3 bases and J by 2 bases, leaving 16 bases between them. The CDR3: CASSHPQTGTQETQYF. The CDR3 region has the DNA TGCGCCAGCAGTCACCCGCAGACAGGAACTCAAGAGACCCAGTACTTC.

This clonotype was seen once. The genes are TRBV6-5 and TRBJ1-3, with unresolved D. Germline loops: CDR1 MNHEY, CDR2 SVGAGI. This CDR3 region has 15 residues. Trimming left V 9 bases short and J 0 bases short, with 15 bases between. The CDR3 DNA reads as TGTGCCAGTGGAAAGCAGCAAGTCTCTGGAAACACCATATATTTT. This gives the protein CASGKQQVSGNTIYF.

The gene calls are TRBV24-1 and TRBJ1-1; D may be TRBD1 (5 bases). This CDR3 contains 13 residues. Germline loops: CDR1 KGHDR, CDR2 SFDVKD. The ends were cut back, 7 bases at V and 1 base at J, with 9 bases in the middle. The CDR3 sequence is CATRMTENTEAFF. The CDR3 bases are TGTGCCACCAGGATGACAGAGAACACTGAAGCTTTCTTT.

The chain links TRBV12-3 or TRBV12-4 to TRBJ1-2; D remains ambiguous. CDR3 length: 14 residues. V gave up 7 bases and J gave up 4 bases, with 16 bases separating them. The CDR3 loop is CASKLAWGGYGYTF. The CDR3 bases are TGTGCCAGCAAGCTAGCGTGGGGAGGCTATGGCTACACCTTC.

V gene TRBV6-5 combines with J gene TRBJ1-2, with D perhaps matching TRBD1 (6 bases). The CDR3 has 15 amino acids. Germline CDR1 MNHEY, CDR2 SVGAGI. The V and J ends lost 0 bases and 4 bases respectively, with 12 bases between them. The CDR3 coding sequence is TGTGCCAGCAGTTACTCGAGGGACAAGGGCTATGGCTACACCTTC. Its protein product is CASSYSRDKGYGYTF.

The chain is built from TRBV6-5 and TRBJ1-1; D is possibly TRBD1 (5 bases). Germline V lookup: CDR1 MNHEY, CDR2 SVGAGI. V shed 6 bases and J shed 1 base, with 39 bases lying between them. CDR3 length: 23 amino acids. The CDR3 loop is CASSLGAATLKSLRAGSNTEAFF. Written as DNA, the CDR3 is TGTGCCAGCAGCCTCGGGGCAGCCACACTCAAGTCTCTACGAGCTGGGTCGAACACTGAAGCTTTCTTT.

This CDR3 is CASSIGRPVEAFF. CDR3 DNA sequence: TGTGCCAGTAGTATAGGCAGGCCCGTTGAAGCTTTCTTT. The gene calls are TRBV19 and TRBJ1-1; D uncertain. V was shortened by 1 base and J by 7 bases, with 10 bases between the two germline ends. Germline-derived CDR1 and CDR2 are LNHDA and SQIVND (reference sequence). The CDR3 totals 13 residues.

This clonotype was observed a few times. The chain recombines TRBV5-5 with TRBJ2-1, with TRBD2 identical over 8 bases. The CDR3 is 16 amino acids. V lost 4 bases, J lost 0 bases, and 6 bases stayed unmatched. Germline V gene lookup returns CDR1 SGHKS and CDR2 YYEKEE (reference sequence). CDR3 amino acids: CASSGQRGSSYNEQFF. CDR3 bases: TGTGCCAGCAGCGGGCAGCGGGGGAGCTCCTACAATGAGCAGTTCTTC.

The chain has TRBV15 and TRBJ2-1, with TRBD2 matching over 8 bases. This CDR3 is 15 amino acids long. The germline V gene has CDR1 LNHNV and CDR2 YYDKDF (reference sequence). V shed 8 bases, J shed 10 bases, and the junction held 16 bases outside the gene matches. The CDR3 loop reads CATAPSGPAPREQFF. As DNA, the CDR3 is TGTGCCACCGCTCCTAGCGGGCCCGCTCCCCGGGAGCAGTTCTTC.

CDR3 in DNA: TGTGCCAGCAGTTACGTAGCGGGAGAGGCCCCCTACGAGCAGTACTTC. The encoded protein is CASSYVAGEAPYEQYF. The V and J genes are TRBV6-2 or TRBV6-3 and TRBJ2-7; 9 nucleotides match TRBD2. This CDR3 has 16 residues. The trim removed 2 bases at V and 2 bases at J, leaving 7 bases unmatched. Per germline, CDR1 MNHEY and CDR2 SVGEGT.

This clonotype was counted at least ten times. This chain links TRBV4-1 with TRBJ1-5, with TRBD1 matching 9 bases. CDR1 is MGHRA and CDR2 is YSYEKL in the germline V gene. The CDR3 consists of 14 residues. Trimming removed 4 bases from V and 9 bases from J; junction bases left unmatched: 7. Here the CDR3 DNA reads TGCGCCAGCAGCCCGGGACAGGGTTTTCGGCCCCAGCATTTT. This codes for CASSPGQGFRPQHF.

The chain employs TRBV5-4 and TRBJ2-3; D unresolved. The CDR3 spans 14 residues. Germline CDR1 SGHNT, CDR2 YYREEE (reference sequence). V lost 1 base and J lost 2, with 8 bases in between. CDR3 nucleotides: TGTGCCAGCAGCTTGAGTCAGTACACAGATACGCAGTATTTT. Translation: CASSLSQYTDTQYF.